This is a list of T cell receptor beta chains from one sample in a study of cytomegalovirus exposure and HLA in healthy donors. The method was immunoSEQ multiplex PCR; TCRdb's version includes in-frame clones alone and lacks a portion of them. The table lists 110,000 to 150,000 clones, under 90% of them singletons. Sample: PBMCs. The receptors here all came from a boy aged 2-9 years in good health and CMV-seronegative. Both conserved end residues are part of each CDR3. The D gene is left open where the match is weak. Rows give clone size only sometimes, using once, few, many, or a class for an expanded clone.

j_call | clone_size | d_call | v_call | cdr3_aa | cdr3_nt
TRBJ2-7 | once | NA | TRBV6-4 | CASSESFGVPIYEQYF | TGTGCCAGCAGTGAGAGTTTCGGGGTACCGATCTACGAGCAGTACTTC
TRBJ1-4 | NA | NA | TRBV5-6 | CASSTTGFNEKLFF | TGTGCCAGCAGCACTACAGGGTTTAATGAAAAACTGTTTTTT
TRBJ2-7 | NA | TRBD1 | TRBV28 | CASTSPLGQGYEQYF | TGTGCCAGCACCTCGCCCCTGGGACAGGGCTACGAGCAGTACTTC
TRBJ1-5 | NA | NA | TRBV7-2 | CASSPRGGNQPQHF | TGTGCCAGCAGCCCCCGCGGGGGCAATCAGCCCCAGCATTTT
TRBJ1-2 | NA | NA | TRBV6-1 | CASEHPGEGYGYTF | TGTGCCAGCGAACACCCGGGCGAGGGCTATGGCTACACCTTC
TRBJ2-7 | once | NA | TRBV4-3 | CASSQDRWAGYYEQYF | TGCGCCAGCAGCCAAGATAGGTGGGCTGGCTACTACGAGCAGTACTTC
TRBJ2-5 | NA | NA | TRBV20-1 | CSAGPGETQYF | TGCAGTGCTGGACCGGGGGAGACCCAGTACTTC
TRBJ2-1 | NA | TRBD2 | TRBV29-1 | CSADAGGRNEQFF | TGCAGCGCCGACGCGGGGGGGCGGAATGAGCAGTTCTTC
TRBJ2-7 | NA | TRBD2 | TRBV28 | CASSPGVAGYEQYF | TGTGCCAGCAGTCCCGGGGTAGCGGGCTACGAGCAGTACTTC
TRBJ1-1 | NA | NA | TRBV19 | CASSIGVMNTEAFF | TGTGCCAGTAGTATCGGGGTCATGAACACTGAAGCTTTCTTT
TRBJ1-2 | NA | NA | TRBV18 | CASSPSSRSDYGYTF | TGTGCCAGCTCACCGAGTTCCCGTTCCGACTATGGCTACACCTTC
TRBJ2-5 | NA | TRBD1 | TRBV2 | CASRGQTGKETQYF | TGTGCCAGCAGGGGCCAGACAGGGAAAGAGACCCAGTACTTC
TRBJ1-4 | NA | NA | TRBV7-8 | CASSLGSREDTVNEKLFF | TGTGCCAGCAGCTTAGGATCCAGGGAAGATACCGTCAATGAAAAACTGTTTTTT
TRBJ2-1 | NA | TRBD1 | TRBV10-3 | CAISIRNDRGFSYNEQFF | TGTGCCATCAGTATCCGCAACGACAGGGGGTTTTCCTACAATGAGCAGTTCTTC
TRBJ1-1 | NA | NA | TRBV19 | CASSIPGKNTEAFF | TGTGCCAGTAGTATCCCCGGGAAGAACACTGAAGCTTTCTTT
TRBJ2-5 | NA | NA | TRBV29-1 | CSVDKRSQETQYF | TGCAGCGTTGACAAGCGGAGCCAAGAGACCCAGTACTTC
TRBJ2-2 | NA | TRBD2 | TRBV2 | CASSEFSGGAVNTGELFF | TGTGCCAGCAGTGAATTTAGCGGGGGGGCCGTGAACACCGGGGAGCTGTTTTTT
TRBJ2-6 | NA | TRBD1 | TRBV11-3 | CASSSAGQGTSGANVLTF | TGTGCCAGCAGCTCCGCGGGACAGGGGACCTCTGGGGCCAACGTCCTGACTTTC
TRBJ2-7 | few | NA | TRBV5-1 | CASSLATGAGDEQYF | TGCGCCAGCAGCTTGGCGACGGGAGCGGGCGACGAGCAGTACTTC
TRBJ2-2 | once | NA | TRBV2 | CASRDQGPTGELFF | TGTGCCAGCAGGGACCAGGGGCCCACCGGGGAGCTGTTTTTT